This T cell receptor (beta chain) derives from a study of blood T cell repertoires in COVID-19. Study in general: T cells, B-cell-depleted T cells, or PBMCs supplied cDNA or gDNA.

Only in-frame clones appear in the TCRdb table, and some are missing; sequencing was by immunoSEQ multiplex PCR. This table has 150,000 to 200,000 clones, under 85% appearing once. Trimming pared 3 bases from V and 2 bases from J, leaving 20 bases between. Germline assignment: CDR1 SGHTA and CDR2 FQGNSA. The CDR3 length is 18 residues. This chain uses TRBV7-2 with TRBJ2-4, with D possibly matching TRBD1 (6 bases). Sequenced sample: peripheral blood. The clonotype originates from a man aged 55 to 70 with active or convalescent COVID-19. The CDR3 coding sequence is TGTGCCAGCAGCTTTACCGGGACACCCTCCCTGACCAAAAACATTCAGTACTTC. The encoded protein is CASSFTGTPSLTKNIQYF.